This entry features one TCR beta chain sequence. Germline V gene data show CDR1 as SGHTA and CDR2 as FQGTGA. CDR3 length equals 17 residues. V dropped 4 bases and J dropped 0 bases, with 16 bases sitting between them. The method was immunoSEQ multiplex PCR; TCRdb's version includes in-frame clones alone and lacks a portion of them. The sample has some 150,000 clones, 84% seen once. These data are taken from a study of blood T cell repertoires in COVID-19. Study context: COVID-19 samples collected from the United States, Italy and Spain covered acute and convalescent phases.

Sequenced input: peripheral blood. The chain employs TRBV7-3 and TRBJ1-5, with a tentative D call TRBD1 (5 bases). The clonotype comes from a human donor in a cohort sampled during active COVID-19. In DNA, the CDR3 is TGTGCCAGCAGCTGGAACCCGACAGTTCTTAGCAATCAGCCCCAGCATTTT. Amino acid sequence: CASSWNPTVLSNQPQHF.